A selection of T cell receptor beta chains follows, all from one sample in a study of cytomegalovirus exposure and HLA in healthy donors. Measured with immunoSEQ multiplex PCR; TCRdb has only the in-frame clones, and not every one. The sample carries around 80,000 clones, roughly a tenth recorded once. The sequencing input was PBMCs. These receptors originate from a man between 60 and 75 years old in good health and CMV-seropositive. The CDR3 runs from the conserved cysteine through the conserved F or W. The order of the fields is V gene, CDR3 protein.

TRBV5-1	CASSPQGRGNTEAFF
TRBV25-1	CASSGTADQPQHF
TRBV6-1	CATITGTGLNQPQHF
TRBV4-1	CASSRTGTYSGNTIYF
TRBV10-1	CASSKGSGGKETQYF
TRBV25-1	CASSPPGQSVEQYF
TRBV5-1	CASSLGGGTTEAFF
TRBV18	CASSGTGPSLYGYTF
TRBV7-8	CASSLQNEQFF
TRBV7-6	CASSLESGGSKYGEAFF
TRBV5-1	CASSLATSGLNEQFF
TRBV6-1	CASSEASSGGGKKYF
TRBV6-5	CASARRVDGNQPQHF
TRBV7-6	CASSPGQGKSGELFF
TRBV25-1	CASRLAGGEEQYF
TRBV11-2	CATTHMNTEAFF
TRBV10-3	CAISDGVGETQYF
TRBV19	CASSLPGLAGGEQFF
TRBV9	CASSVGVREGNEKLFF
TRBV18	CASSPLAGGTDTQYF
TRBV11-3	CASSPREPTSYNEQFF
TRBV6-5	CASSYPGTSGSEFF
TRBV6-5	CASLNGGSSEAFF
TRBV5-1	CASSLEAGRYTEAFF
TRBV10-3	CAISESSRGAVDTQYF
TRBV5-6	CASSVGLVRTGELFF
TRBV7-2	CASSPGVAGGGSGANVLTF
TRBV7-6	CASSLGTNSPLHF
TRBV14	CASSQDPGLAAASYTQYF
TRBV27	CASRPTGASYEQYF
TRBV5-1	CASSFGSGGKGTNTGELFF
TRBV11-3	CASSLDRKAGQQFF
TRBV19	CATKGGLKELFF
TRBV7-2	CASSPQGGDTQYF
TRBV15	CATSRDWRGEQFF
TRBV7-9	CASSLFTGTGGRGKAFF
TRBV5-8	CASSRQGNTEAFF
TRBV13	CASSLGGGRNEQYF
TRBV30	CAWSLLADEQYF
TRBV7-6	CASSLASGDRGTQYF